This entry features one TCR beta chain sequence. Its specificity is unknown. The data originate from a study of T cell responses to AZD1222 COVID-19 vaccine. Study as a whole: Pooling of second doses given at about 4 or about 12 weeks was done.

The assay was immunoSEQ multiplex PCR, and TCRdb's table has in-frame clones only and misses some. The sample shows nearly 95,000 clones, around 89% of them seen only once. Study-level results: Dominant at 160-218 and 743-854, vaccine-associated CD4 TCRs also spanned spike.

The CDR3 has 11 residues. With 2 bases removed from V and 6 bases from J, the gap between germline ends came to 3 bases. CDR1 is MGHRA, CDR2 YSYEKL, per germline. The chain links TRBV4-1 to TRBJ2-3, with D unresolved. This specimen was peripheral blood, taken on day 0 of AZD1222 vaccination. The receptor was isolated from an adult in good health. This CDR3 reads CASSQLDTQYF. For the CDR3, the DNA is TGCGCCAGCAGCCAATTGGATACGCAGTATTTT.